This T cell receptor beta chain was obtained from a study of blood T cell repertoires in COVID-19. TCRdb's table, derived via immunoSEQ multiplex PCR, lists solely in-frame clones and lacks some. The table includes about 410,000 clones, roughly 87% detected once. The germline V and J ends were trimmed by 5 bases and 5 bases, with 9 bases remaining between them. Germline V CDR1 and CDR2: LNHDA, SQIVND (reference sequence). The CDR3 loop spans 12 amino acids. Sequencing used PBMCs or T cells enriched from blood (not recorded which). The source of this sequence is a young man who had recovered from COVID-19. This chain uses TRBV19 with TRBJ1-2; possibly TRBD1 for D (5 bases). Here the CDR3 reads CASSGAAYGYTF. The CDR3 region has the DNA TGTGCCAGTAGTGGGGCAGCTTATGGCTACACCTTC.